The 26 T cell receptor beta chains listed next were all sequenced from one sample in a study of early T cells in non-severe SARS-CoV-2 infection. TCRdb re-called the 5' RACE reads through MiXCR, storing one row per CDR3 protein. The repertoire has some 71,000 distinct CDR3 sequences, over 9.5% of them found once; the top ten carry around 6.3%. The specimen sequenced was whole blood. All receptors come from an adult who was a healthcare worker with PCR-confirmed SARS-CoV-2 infection or an uninfected control (not recorded which).

The CDR3 region has the DNA TGCAGCGCAAGCGGGGGAGAAGAGACCCAGTACTTC. Its translation is CSASGGEETQYF. This chain uses TRBV29-1 with TRBJ2-5; 8 positions agree with TRBD2. This CDR3 region has 12 residues. The junction had 4 bases not matched to a gene; V was cut back by 7 bases and J by 3 bases. The germline V gene encodes CDR1 SQVTM and CDR2 ANQGSEA.

This clonotype was counted ten times or more. V is TRBV7-9 and J is TRBJ2-1; 8 bases match TRBD1. The CDR3 is 12 amino acids. CDR1 is SEHNR, CDR2 FQNEAQ, per germline (reference sequence). The J segment lost 14 bases and the V segment lost 3 bases, leaving 6 bases of the junction unmatched. CDR3 DNA sequence: TGTGCCAGCAGCTTGATGACAGGGGAAGAGTTCTTC. Protein: CASSLMTGEEFF.

In this sample, this clonotype turned up a few times. The chain recombines TRBV5-1 with TRBJ2-2; D perhaps matches TRBD1 (6 bases). The V gene lost 3 bases and the J gene lost 0 bases, with 9 bases spanning the gap. The CDR3 contains 15 residues. In germline, CDR1 is SGHRS, CDR2 YFSETQ. As DNA, the CDR3 is TGCGCCAGCAGCTGGGGGACATCGAACACCGGGGAGCTGTTTTTT. Protein: CASSWGTSNTGELFF.

There are a few counts of this clonotype. The genes are TRBV11-1 and TRBJ1-1; D call uncertain. The CDR3 contains 12 residues. CDR1 and CDR2 (germline): SGHAT, FQDESV (reference sequence). V was clipped by 8 bases and J by 2 bases, with 9 bases between them. The CDR3 region is CASGPGNTEAFF. CDR3 nucleotides: TGTGCCAGCGGCCCCGGCAACACTGAAGCTTTCTTT.

This rearrangement joins TRBV27 to TRBJ1-1; the D gene is possibly TRBD1 (6 bases). Germline lookup yields CDR1 MNHEY and CDR2 SMNVEV (reference sequence). V was cut by 6 bases and J by 4 bases, with 12 bases left in between. The CDR3 spans 13 residues. Here the CDR3 DNA reads TGTGCCAGCAGCCGGAGGGGGGGCACTGAAGCTTTCTTT. This translates into CASSRRGGTEAFF.

This clonotype showed up many times. This rearrangement joins TRBV19 to TRBJ1-5; D may be TRBD1 (5 bases). V shed 4 bases and J shed 7 bases, with 17 bases lying between them. The CDR3 consists of 15 residues. The V gene's germline CDR1 is LNHDA and CDR2 SQIVND (reference sequence). The DNA of the CDR3 is TGTGCCAGTAGTAGGGGACGCACCCCCGGGCAGCCCCAGCATTTT. This sequence encodes CASSRGRTPGQPQHF.

The gene calls are TRBV29-1 and TRBJ2-1; no definite D call. Germline-derived CDR1 and CDR2 are SQVTM and ANQGSEA. The CDR3 runs to 15 residues. V was shortened by 4 bases and J by 3 bases, with 16 bases between the two germline ends. In DNA form, the CDR3 reads TGCAGCGTTGTGACCCCTCCGAGAAGCTACAATGAGCAGTTCTTC. Residues: CSVVTPPRSYNEQFF.

This clonotype was detected many times. CDR3 nucleotide sequence: TGTGCCACCAGCAGAGCGAGGGATTACTACAATGAGCAGTTCTTC. It yields the protein CATSRARDYYNEQFF. This chain joins TRBV15 and TRBJ2-1, with TRBD2 as a possible D gene (5 bases). The CDR3 is made up of 15 amino acids. Between the trimmed V and J ends, which lost 1 base and 3 bases, there was a span of 10 bases. Germline lookup yields CDR1 LNHNV and CDR2 YYDKDF (reference sequence). Combining the CDR3 with reference TRBV15 and TRBJ2-1 gives the whole variable domain DAMVIQNPRYQVTQFGKPVTLSCSQTLNHNVMYWYQQKSSQAPKLLFHYYDKDFNNEADTPDNFQSRRPNTSFCFLDIRSPGLGDTAMYLCATSRARDYYNEQFFGPGTRLTVL.

This clonotype appeared a few times. The gene calls are TRBV2 and TRBJ2-3; D is uncertain. Germline V gene data show CDR1 as SNHLY and CDR2 as FYNNEI. This CDR3 has 12 amino acids. The V gene lost 3 bases and the J gene lost 4 bases, with 5 bases spanning the gap. CDR3 sequence: CASSDTPDTQYF. The CDR3 nucleotides are TGTGCCAGCAGTGACACCCCAGATACGCAGTATTTT.

This clonotype appeared a few times. CDR3 sequence: CASSEGGYNEKLFF. The CDR3 nucleotides read TGCGCCAGCAGCGAAGGGGGGTATAATGAAAAACTGTTTTTT. This chain connects TRBV4-1 to TRBJ1-4; TRBD1 is a possible D gene (6 bases). The CDR3 extends over 14 amino acids. Between the trimmed V and J ends, which lost 5 bases and 4 bases, there was a span of 11 bases. The germline gives CDR1 MGHRA, CDR2 YSYEKL.

Ten or more counts support this clonotype. The chain links TRBV25-1 to TRBJ2-3; 14 bases are a match to TRBD2. The CDR3 loop spans 15 amino acids. V was clipped by 5 bases and J by 8 bases; unmatched bases: 6. Germline values: CDR1 MGHDK, CDR2 SYGVNS. The CDR3 region is CASSTGTSGSSTQYF. CDR3 sequence (DNA): TGTGCCAGCAGTACCGGGACTAGCGGGAGTTCTACGCAGTATTTT.

This chain uses TRBV3-1 with TRBJ1-1; D gene unclear. Trimming removed 3 bases from V and 3 bases from J, with 11 bases in between. Germline assignment: CDR1 LGHDT and CDR2 YNNKEL (reference sequence). This CDR3 is 14 amino acids long. CDR3 coding DNA: TGTGCCAGCAGCCAGATGGGGTTCTACACTGAAGCTTTCTTT. Protein sequence: CASSQMGFYTEAFF.

The genes are TRBV5-1 and TRBJ1-2; no clear D. From germline, CDR1 is SGHRS and CDR2 YFSETQ. Trimming cost V 4 bases and J 1 base, with 8 bases left between them. CDR3 length: 13 residues. CDR3 amino acids: CASSPAYNYGYTF. CDR3 sequence (DNA): TGCGCCAGCAGCCCGGCATATAACTATGGCTACACCTTC.

The chain employs TRBV7-2 and TRBJ1-1, with D perhaps matching TRBD1 (5 bases). This CDR3 is 12 amino acids long. The V gene lost 3 bases and the J gene lost 8 bases, with 10 bases spanning the gap. Germline CDR1 is SGHTA and CDR2 is FQGNSA. CDR3 in DNA: TGTGCCAGCAGCTTTTACCGGGGCGAAGCTTTCTTT. This sequence encodes CASSFYRGEAFF.

The chain combines TRBV2 with TRBJ2-3, with 12 bases matching TRBD2. There are 16 residues in the CDR3. Losses at the gene ends were 6 bases for V and 2 bases for J; bases not matched to a gene: 6. Germline assignment: CDR1 SNHLY and CDR2 FYNNEI. The CDR3 sequence is CASSFSSGGATDTQYF. CDR3 sequence (DNA): TGTGCCAGCAGCTTTTCTAGCGGGGGGGCCACAGATACGCAGTATTTT.

This clonotype was recorded a few times. The rearrangement uses TRBV19 and TRBJ2-4; TRBD2 aligns across 10 bases. Germline assignment: CDR1 LNHDA and CDR2 SQIVND (reference sequence). This CDR3 has 15 amino acids. Trimming took 5 bases from V and 2 from J; bases not matched to a gene: 3. The CDR3 reads CASSQLAGSKNIQYF. For the CDR3, the DNA is TGTGCCAGTAGTCAACTAGCGGGATCCAAAAACATTCAGTACTTC.

This clonotype was detected ten times or more. The J gene is TRBJ2-7, the V gene TRBV7-8; TRBD2 might be the D (6 bases). The CDR3 is 15 amino acids. CDR1 SGHVS and CDR2 FQNEAQ come from the germline V gene. V gave up 7 bases and J gave up 5 bases, with 21 bases separating them. The CDR3 sequence: CASTPWVGSSNEQYF. As DNA, the CDR3 is TGTGCCAGCACCCCTTGGGTCGGGAGCTCGAACGAGCAGTACTTC.

This clonotype was recorded many times. The V call is TRBV4-1, the J call TRBJ2-1, with 8 bases identical to TRBD2. This CDR3 comprises 14 residues. CDR1 and CDR2 (germline): MGHRA, YSYEKL. Trimming took 4 bases from V and 9 from J; bases not matched to a gene: 8. The DNA of the CDR3 is TGCGCCAGCAGCCTTGCGGGGGGTACGACTGAGCAGTTCTTC. Its translation: CASSLAGGTTEQFF.

The V gene is TRBV7-3, the J gene TRBJ2-1; D not certain. Between the trimmed V and J ends, which lost 2 bases and 8 bases, there was a span of 10 bases. Germline assignment: CDR1 SGHTA and CDR2 FQGTGA. The CDR3 extends over 13 amino acids. The CDR3 spells CASSLGPGDEQFF. CDR3 nucleotide sequence: TGTGCCAGCAGCTTAGGTCCTGGCGATGAGCAGTTCTTC.

This clonotype was counted ten times or more. This chain connects TRBV12-3 or TRBV12-4 to TRBJ1-2; 7 bases fit TRBD1. Unmatched junction bases numbered 14, after V lost 5 bases and J lost 5 bases. The CDR3 consists of 16 residues. The CDR3 protein is CASSPSGGQTSYGYTF. CDR3 sequence (DNA): TGTGCCAGCAGTCCCTCCGGGGGACAGACGAGTTATGGCTACACCTTC.

This clonotype appeared a few times. This chain connects TRBV7-2 to TRBJ2-7, with D unresolved. The V gene lost 6 bases and the J gene lost 3 bases, with 9 bases spanning the gap. The CDR3 runs to 12 residues. From germline, CDR1 is SGHTA and CDR2 FQGNSA. The CDR3 sequence is CASRRDDYEQYF. Written as DNA, the CDR3 is TGTGCCAGCAGACGAGATGACTACGAGCAGTACTTC.

This clonotype was picked up many times. The gene calls are TRBV12-3 or TRBV12-4 and TRBJ2-1, with D maybe TRBD2 (6 bases). The V end lost 7 bases, the J end lost 2 bases, and 9 bases lay between the germline ends. This CDR3 is built from 13 residues. The DNA for the CDR3 is TGTGCCAGCACCGGCGGGGCCTACAATGAGCAGTTCTTC. It yields the protein CASTGGAYNEQFF.

This clonotype was counted only a few times. The J gene is TRBJ2-5, the V gene TRBV21-1; the table names TRBD2, a call not compared with the DNA. TRBV21-1 is an annotated pseudogene. This CDR3 has 18 amino acids. This chain's CDR3 is CASSIGSSAGKYQETQYF. The CDR3, as DNA: TGTGCCAGCAGCATCGGATCCTCCGCGGGAAAGTACCAAGAGACCCAGTACTTC.

In nucleotides, the CDR3 is TGTGCCAGTAAGCCTAGCGGGAACACCGGGGAGCTGTTTTTT. It specifies CASKPSGNTGELFF. The rearrangement links TRBV19 to TRBJ2-2, with 7 positions matching TRBD2. J was trimmed by 1 base and V by 7 bases; bases with no gene match: 3. Germline loops: CDR1 LNHDA, CDR2 SQIVND (reference sequence). The CDR3 contains 14 residues.

In this sample, this clonotype turned up a few times. Written as DNA, the CDR3 is TGTGCCAGCAGCTTGGATAACACCGGGGAGCTGTTTTTT. Protein product: CASSLDNTGELFF. This chain uses TRBV5-4 with TRBJ2-2; no firm D call. The germline V gene encodes CDR1 SGHNT and CDR2 YYREEE (reference sequence). V was clipped by 0 bases and J by 2 bases, with 2 bases between them. CDR3 length equals 13 residues.

The rearrangement uses TRBV6-1 and TRBJ1-1, with D perhaps matching TRBD1 (5 bases). In germline, CDR1 is MNHNS, CDR2 SASEGT. Between the trimmed V and J ends, which lost 6 bases and 5 bases, there was a span of 16 bases. The CDR3 has 14 residues. CDR3 residues: CASRPGRPYTEAFF. The CDR3 nucleotides are TGTGCCAGCAGACCGGGACGACCATATACTGAAGCTTTCTTT.